Listed below are T cell receptor beta chains from one sample, sequenced in a study of T cell responses to AZD1222 COVID-19 vaccine. Produced via immunoSEQ multiplex PCR; TCRdb's table is partial and in-frame only. The table shows about 160,000 clones, with more than 75% occurring only once. Here the sequenced sample was peripheral blood, taken 28 days after the second AZD1222 dose. The receptors shown here come from an adult who received the AZD1222 COVID-19 vaccine. The CDR3 runs from the conserved cysteine through the conserved F or W. A D gene is named only where the DNA matches it firmly. Size is omitted from some rows. Given values are once, few, many or a class for expanded clones.

d_call | j_call | clone_size | v_call | cdr3_aa | cdr3_nt
TRBD2 | TRBJ2-1 | . | TRBV3-1/TRBV3-2 | CASSQGLAGAWEQFF | TGTGCCAGCAGCCAAGGGCTAGCGGGGGCATGGGAGCAGTTCTTC
TRBD2 | TRBJ2-1 | . | TRBV5-8 | CASSPRLAGGNEQFF | TGTGCCAGCAGCCCCCGACTAGCGGGGGGGAATGAGCAGTTCTTC
. | TRBJ1-1 | . | TRBV19 | CASEGLNTEAFF | TGTGCCAGTGAAGGGTTGAACACTGAAGCTTTCTTT
TRBD2 | TRBJ2-3 | . | TRBV5-1 | CASSPGTTSTDTQYF | TGCGCCAGCAGTCCCGGGACTACCAGCACAGATACGCAGTATTTT
. | TRBJ1-6 | once | TRBV6-1 | CASSEQRGSPLHF | TGTGCCAGCAGTGAACAGAGGGGCTCACCCCTCCACTTT
TRBD1 | TRBJ1-2 | . | TRBV6-5 | CANHRGLVYGYTF | TGTGCCAACCACAGGGGGCTGGTCTATGGCTACACCTTC
. | TRBJ2-3 | . | TRBV12-3/TRBV12-4 | CASSLASTDTQYF | TGTGCCAGCAGTTTAGCGAGCACAGATACGCAGTATTTT
. | TRBJ2-7 | . | TRBV19 | CASSIDTAWIYEQYF | TGTGCCAGTAGTATTGATACAGCTTGGATCTACGAGCAGTACTTC
. | TRBJ2-3 | . | TRBV4-2 | CASSLETGDTQYF | TGTGCCAGCAGCCTAGAGACAGGAGATACGCAGTATTTT
. | TRBJ1-5 | . | TRBV4-1 | CASSQEGNYGANQPQHF | TGCGCCAGCAGCCAAGAAGGGAATTACGGGGCCAATCAGCCCCAGCATTTT
. | TRBJ2-7 | . | TRBV6-5 | CASIYRDGWREQYF | TGTGCCAGCATCTACCGGGACGGCTGGCGAGAGCAGTACTTC
. | TRBJ1-2 | . | TRBV10-3 | CAISDGRGNYGYTF | TGTGCCATCAGTGACGGCAGGGGTAACTATGGCTACACCTTC
. | TRBJ1-3 | once | TRBV3-1/TRBV3-2 | CASSQIIGVGKAGNTIYF | TGTGCCAGCAGCCAAATAATTGGCGTGGGAAAGGCTGGAAACACCATATATTTT
. | TRBJ1-5 | once | TRBV13 | CASSSGTEGNQPQHF | TGTGCCAGCAGCTCCGGGACCGAGGGGAATCAGCCCCAGCATTTT
. | TRBJ2-1 | . | TRBV6-4 | CASSENSEANEQFF | TGTGCCAGCAGTGAGAATAGCGAGGCCAATGAGCAGTTCTTC
. | TRBJ1-1 | . | TRBV27 | CASSEAGRNTEAFF | TGTGCCAGCAGTGAAGCAGGGCGGAACACTGAAGCTTTCTTT
. | TRBJ1-5 | . | TRBV2 | CASSERLGLVQPQHF | TGTGCCAGCAGTGAGCGGCTGGGGCTAGTACAGCCCCAGCATTTT
. | TRBJ2-1 | . | TRBV5-1 | CASSLLAGTNNEQFF | TGCGCCAGCAGCTTACTGGCGGGGACAAACAATGAGCAGTTCTTC
. | TRBJ1-2 | . | TRBV5-6 | CASSLYRQYGYTF | TGTGCCAGCAGCTTATACCGTCAGTATGGCTACACCTTC
. | TRBJ1-2 | . | TRBV6-2/TRBV6-3 | CASSYSQLSYGYTF | TGTGCCAGCAGTTACTCCCAGCTCTCCTATGGCTACACCTTC
TRBD1 | TRBJ2-5 | . | TRBV2 | CANAQGNGETQYF | TGTGCCAACGCACAGGGGAATGGTGAGACCCAGTACTTC
TRBD1 | TRBJ1-1 | . | TRBV19 | CASSIMGQYINTEAFF | TGTGCCAGTAGTATAATGGGACAGTACATTAACACTGAAGCTTTCTTT
TRBD1 | TRBJ2-7 | . | TRBV6-1 | CASSARTGFTWGEQYF | TGTGCCAGCAGTGCCCGGACAGGTTTCACATGGGGCGAGCAGTACTTC
. | TRBJ1-1 | . | TRBV5-1 | CASSPYGGAEAFF | TGCGCCAGCAGCCCATACGGGGGCGCTGAAGCTTTCTTT
. | TRBJ1-1 | once | TRBV30 | CAWSTDSMNTEAFF | TGTGCCTGGAGTACAGATAGTATGAACACTGAAGCTTTCTTT
. | TRBJ2-6 | . | TRBV7-9 | CASSPLQGTNLGANVLTF | TGTGCCAGCAGCCCTCTACAGGGAACAAATTTGGGGGCCAACGTCCTGACTTTC
. | TRBJ1-1 | . | TRBV5-6 | CASSQKMNTEAFF | TGTGCCAGCAGCCAGAAGATGAACACTGAAGCTTTCTTT
. | TRBJ2-5 | many | TRBV6-4 | CASSVTSQETQYF | TGTGCCAGCAGTGTGACTAGCCAAGAGACCCAGTACTTC
TRBD2 | TRBJ2-1 | . | TRBV19 | CASSRSGEGLNEQFF | TGTGCCAGTAGCAGAAGCGGGGAGGGTCTAAATGAGCAGTTCTTC
. | TRBJ2-3 | . | TRBV25-1 | CASSEFIPIDTQYF | TGTGCCAGCAGTGAATTCATCCCAATAGATACGCAGTATTTT
TRBD1 | TRBJ1-1 | . | TRBV30 | CAWNLQGGTEAFF | TGTGCCTGGAACCTACAGGGGGGGACTGAAGCTTTCTTT
. | TRBJ1-4 | . | TRBV12-5 | CASGLGDRVPSNEKLFF | TGTGCTAGTGGTTTGGGGGACCGCGTGCCAAGTAATGAAAAACTGTTTTTT
TRBD1 | TRBJ1-6 | once | TRBV6-1 | CASSELLQGAGNSPLHF | TGTGCCAGCAGTGAACTACTGCAGGGGGCAGGGAATTCACCCCTCCACTTT
TRBD1 | TRBJ1-2 | . | TRBV30 | CAWIRGTVDGYTF | TGTGCCTGGATTAGGGGGACAGTTGATGGCTACACCTTC
. | TRBJ2-2 | . | TRBV7-9 | CASSLRGAWNTGELFF | TGTGCCAGCAGCTTAAGGGGGGCTTGGAACACCGGGGAGCTGTTTTTT
TRBD1 | TRBJ1-2 | . | TRBV2 | CASSVTGVPDYGYTF | TGTGCCAGCAGTGTAACAGGGGTCCCCGACTATGGCTACACCTTC
. | TRBJ1-2 | few | TRBV7-4 | CASSLCTDNYGYTF | TGTGCCAGCAGCTTATGTACCGATAACTATGGCTACACCTTC
TRBD2 | TRBJ2-7 | . | TRBV30 | CAWQRDSYEQYF | TGTGCCTGGCAGCGGGACTCCTACGAGCAGTACTTC
TRBD1 | TRBJ2-2 | . | TRBV5-1 | CASSLAGQVWDGELFF | TGCGCCAGCAGCTTGGCCGGACAGGTTTGGGACGGGGAGCTGTTTTTT
. | TRBJ1-2 | . | TRBV18 | CASSPAVQGAYGYTF | TGTGCCAGCTCACCAGCCGTACAGGGAGCCTATGGCTACACCTTC
. | TRBJ1-2 | . | TRBV12-2 | CASRFFDGCYGYTF | TGTGCAAGTCGCTTTTTTGACGGCTGCTATGGCTACACCTTC
. | TRBJ1-4 | . | TRBV7-9 | CASSLANGLAVGEKLFF | TGTGCCAGCAGCTTAGCAAACGGACTAGCCGTGGGGGAAAAACTGTTTTTT
. | TRBJ2-7 | once | TRBV6-5 | CASRPPRGSSYEQYF | TGTGCCAGCAGACCCCCTCGTGGCAGCTCCTACGAGCAGTACTTC
. | TRBJ1-3 | . | TRBV4-1 | CASSQVTGETNAPSGNTIYF | TGCGCCAGCAGCCAAGTTACTGGGGAAACTAATGCCCCATCTGGAAACACCATATATTTT
. | TRBJ1-2 | . | TRBV5-4 | CASSPGVSYGYTF | TGTGCCAGCAGCCCGGGAGTCAGCTATGGCTACACCTTC
. | TRBJ1-3 | . | TRBV29-1 | CSVEVANSGNTIYF | TGCAGCGTTGAGGTGGCGAACTCTGGAAACACCATATATTTT
. | TRBJ1-5 | . | TRBV2 | CASLGDTSNQPQHF | TGTGCCAGCCTAGGGGACACCAGCAATCAGCCCCAGCATTTT
TRBD1 | TRBJ1-1 | . | TRBV5-1 | CASSRTGSNTEAFF | TGCGCCAGCAGCCGGACAGGGTCGAACACTGAAGCTTTCTTT